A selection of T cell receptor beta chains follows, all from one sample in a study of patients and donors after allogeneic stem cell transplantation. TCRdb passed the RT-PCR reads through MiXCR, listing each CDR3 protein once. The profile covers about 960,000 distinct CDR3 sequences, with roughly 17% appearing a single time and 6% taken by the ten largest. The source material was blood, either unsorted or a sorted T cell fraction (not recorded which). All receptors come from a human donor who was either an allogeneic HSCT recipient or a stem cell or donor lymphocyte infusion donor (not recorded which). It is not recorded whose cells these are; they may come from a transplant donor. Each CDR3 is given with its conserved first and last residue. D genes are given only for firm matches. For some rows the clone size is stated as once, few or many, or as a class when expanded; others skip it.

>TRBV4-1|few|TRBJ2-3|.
CASSQGYTQYF
TGCGCCAGCAGCCAAGGTTATACGCAGTATTTT
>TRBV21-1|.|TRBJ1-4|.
CAPEALGKTNEKLFF
TGTGCCCCCGAGGCCCTGGGAAAAACAAATGAAAAACTGTTTTTT
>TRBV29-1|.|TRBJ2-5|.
CSVVPRYQETQYF
TGCAGCGTTGTACCCAGGTACCAAGAGACCCAGTACTTC
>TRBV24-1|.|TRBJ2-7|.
CATSDRTASYEQYF
TGTGCCACCAGTGACAGGACAGCGTCCTACGAGCAGTACTTC
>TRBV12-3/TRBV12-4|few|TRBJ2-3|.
CASSLAPRDGADTQYF
TGTGCCAGCAGTTTAGCGCCTAGGGATGGGGCAGATACGCAGTATTTT
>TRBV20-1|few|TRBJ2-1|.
CSASREATYNEQFF
TGCAGTGCTAGTAGGGAGGCAACCTACAATGAGCAGTTCTTC
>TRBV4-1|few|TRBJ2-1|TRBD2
CASRLRAGGPPYNEQFF
TGCGCCAGCAGGTTGCGAGCGGGAGGGCCCCCCTACAATGAGCAGTTCTTC
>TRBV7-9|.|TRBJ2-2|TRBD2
CASIIGLAVNTGELFF
TGTGCCAGCATCATCGGACTAGCGGTCAACACCGGGGAGCTGTTTTTT
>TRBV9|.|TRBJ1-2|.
CASSAAAWGNYGYTF
TGTGCCAGCAGCGCTGCCGCGTGGGGAAACTATGGCTACACCTTC
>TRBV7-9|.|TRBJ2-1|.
CASSVLTGISYNEQFF
TGTGCCAGCAGCGTTTTGACAGGAATCTCCTACAATGAGCAGTTCTTC
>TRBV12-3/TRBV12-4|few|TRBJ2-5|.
CASTTREWLETQYF
TGTGCCAGCACTACCCGGGAGTGGTTGGAGACCCAGTACTTC
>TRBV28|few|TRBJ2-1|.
CASSTSRVGRRGNEQFF
TGTGCCAGCAGTACCAGTCGGGTCGGGCGTAGAGGCAATGAGCAGTTCTTC
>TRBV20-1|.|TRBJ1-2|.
CSARGQLVIWGYTF
TGCAGTGCTAGAGGACAGTTGGTAATATGGGGCTACACCTTC
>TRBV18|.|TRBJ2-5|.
CASSPGRSLPKETQYF
TGTGCCAGCTCACCGGGACGGAGTTTGCCAAAAGAGACCCAGTACTTC
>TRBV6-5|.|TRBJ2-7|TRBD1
CASSYSSLGTAYEQYF
TGTGCCAGCAGTTACTCCTCACTCGGGACAGCTTACGAGCAGTACTTC
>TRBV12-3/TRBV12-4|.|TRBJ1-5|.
CASSPDTGSQPQHF
TGTGCCAGCAGTCCCGACACAGGCAGTCAGCCCCAGCATTTT
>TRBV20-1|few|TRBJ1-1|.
CSAREASGLNTEAFF
TGCAGTGCTAGAGAGGCGAGTGGACTGAACACTGAAGCTTTCTTT
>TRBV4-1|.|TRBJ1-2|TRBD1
CASSQALSDRGNYGYTF
TGCGCCAGCAGCCAAGCTCTAAGTGACAGGGGCAATTATGGCTACACCTTC
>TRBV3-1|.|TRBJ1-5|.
CASSHGHTGPQHF
TGTGCCAGCAGCCATGGACATACCGGGCCCCAGCATTTT
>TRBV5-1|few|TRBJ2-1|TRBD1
CASSPGQVANEQFF
TGCGCCAGCAGCCCGGGACAGGTTGCCAATGAGCAGTTCTTC
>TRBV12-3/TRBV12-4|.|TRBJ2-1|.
CASSLSQNYNEQFF
TGTGCCAGCAGTTTAAGCCAGAACTACAATGAGCAGTTCTTC
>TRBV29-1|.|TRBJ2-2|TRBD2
CSVGVAGVGSGELVF
TGCAGCGTCGGGGTAGCGGGAGTTGGAAGCGGGGAGCTGGTTTTT
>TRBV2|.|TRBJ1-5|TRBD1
CASSDWDSGYQPQHF
TGTGCCAGCAGTGATTGGGACAGCGGGTATCAGCCCCAGCATTTT
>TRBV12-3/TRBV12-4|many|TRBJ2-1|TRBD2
CASSWTSGPYNEQFF
TGTGCCAGCAGTTGGACTAGCGGCCCCTACAATGAGCAGTTCTTC
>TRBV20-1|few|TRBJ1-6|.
CSAEGQDNSPLHF
TGCAGTGCCGAGGGACAAGATAATTCACCCCTCCACTTT
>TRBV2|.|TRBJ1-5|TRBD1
CASSGDREASQHF
TGTGCCAGCAGTGGGGACAGGGAGGCGTCCCAGCATTTT